What follows are 23 T cell receptor beta chains derived from one specimen sequenced in a study of human T cells and chemical hapten exposure. Time point given: pre-sensitization, week 0. The treatment denotes: therapeutic diphenylcyclopropenone sensitization with weekly scalp DPC. TCRdb re-called the RACE reads through MiXCR, storing one row per CDR3 protein. Of 150,000 to 200,000 distinct CDR3 sequences listed, approximately 31% are singletons. The input for sequencing was whole blood, taken in connection with sensitization to the hapten diphenylcyclopropenone (DPC). The source of these receptors is a woman aged 25 to 39 with alopecia areata. Some clones in this sample may be carry-over from other donors' samples.

V gene TRBV29-1 combines with J gene TRBJ2-1; D may be TRBD2 (7 bases). The germline V and J ends were trimmed by 4 bases and 12 bases, with 19 bases remaining between them. This CDR3 comprises 13 residues. The germline gives CDR1 SQVTM, CDR2 ANQGSEA. CDR3 protein: CSVVPGRLTGQFF. The CDR3 nucleotides read TGCAGCGTTGTGCCCGGGAGGCTGACAGGGCAGTTCTTC.

This clonotype was counted between two and nine times. The chain uses TRBV28 and TRBJ1-5, with 7 bases matching TRBD1. V shed 5 bases and J 3 bases; nucleotides not matched to a gene: 4. CDR1 and CDR2 from the germline V gene are MDHEN and SYDVKM. The CDR3 covers 14 residues. The chain's CDR3 is CASSPGTDNQPQHF. The CDR3 nucleotides are TGTGCCAGCAGTCCCGGGACAGACAATCAGCCCCAGCATTTT.

The chain couples TRBV4-3 to TRBJ1-2, with 9 bases matching TRBD1. The germline CDR1 and CDR2 sequences are LGHNA and YSLEER. The CDR3 contains 17 residues. Trimming cost V 0 bases and J 3 bases; bases outside gene matches: 8. The CDR3: CASSQDVGTGGDYGYTF. The CDR3 region has the DNA TGCGCCAGCAGCCAAGATGTGGGCACAGGGGGCGACTATGGCTACACCTTC.

This chain links TRBV5-4 with TRBJ2-3; 8 nucleotides align to TRBD2. Germline-derived CDR1 and CDR2 are SGHNT and YYREEE (reference sequence). The CDR3 extends over 15 amino acids. V lost 4 bases, J lost 5 bases, and 9 bases stayed unmatched. The CDR3 is CASSPKAGVQDTQYF. CDR3 sequence (DNA): TGTGCCAGCAGCCCTAAAGCGGGAGTACAAGATACGCAGTATTTT.

The V call is TRBV27, the J call TRBJ2-1, with 8 nucleotides matching TRBD1. The junction had 4 bases not matched to a gene; V was cut back by 6 bases and J by 3 bases. The length of the CDR3 is 14 residues. Germline V lookup: CDR1 MNHEY, CDR2 SMNVEV (reference sequence). The DNA for the CDR3 is TGTGCCAGCAGGGCCGGGACAGGCTACAATGAGCAGTTCTTC. Protein sequence: CASRAGTGYNEQFF.

This clonotype was recorded a few times. The V call is TRBV20-1, the J call TRBJ1-5; TRBD1 aligns across 7 bases. Germline lookup yields CDR1 DFQATT and CDR2 SNEGSKA (reference sequence). J was trimmed by 6 bases and V by 6 bases; bases with no gene match: 5. The CDR3 runs to 12 residues. In nucleotides, the CDR3 is TGCAGTGCCAGGGGGGTGGGTCAGCCCCAGCATTTT. Its translation is CSARGVGQPQHF.

The chain recombines TRBV7-9 with TRBJ2-7; 9 bases fit TRBD1. Per the germline V gene, CDR1 is SEHNR and CDR2 is FQNEAQ (reference sequence). The junction had 4 bases not matched to a gene; V was cut back by 5 bases and J by 2 bases. The CDR3 is made up of 14 amino acids. The CDR3 DNA is TGTGCCAGCAGCGAACAGGGGGCCGCCTACGAGCAGTACTTC. This gives the protein CASSEQGAAYEQYF.

This clonotype has just a few counts. The chain recombines TRBV29-1 with TRBJ2-5, with D possibly matching TRBD1 (6 bases). Trimming cost V 4 bases and J 2 bases, with 11 bases left between them. This CDR3 spans 13 amino acids. Germline loops: CDR1 SQVTM, CDR2 ANQGSEA. The CDR3 bases are TGCAGCGTTGCAGGGGCGTCACAAGAGACCCAGTACTTC. This encodes CSVAGASQETQYF.

The sample holds one count of this clonotype. The chain combines TRBV29-1 with TRBJ2-5; TRBD2 agrees at 13 bases. CDR3 length: 17 amino acids. The germline gives CDR1 SQVTM, CDR2 ANQGSEA. V lost 6 bases to trimming and J lost 9 bases; unmatched junction nucleotides: 19. This CDR3 reads CSVEITSGGARARPQYF. CDR3 nucleotide sequence: TGCAGCGTAGAGATTACTAGCGGGGGGGCCCGTGCCAGGCCCCAGTACTTC.

This chain uses TRBV10-3 with TRBJ2-7, with no clear D. This CDR3 comprises 12 residues. Trimming removed 8 bases from V and 2 bases from J, with 10 bases in between. Germline assignment: CDR1 ENHRY and CDR2 SYGVKD. CDR3 in amino acids: CAIAQLTYEQYF. DNA for the CDR3: TGTGCCATCGCCCAACTAACCTACGAGCAGTACTTC.

The chain uses TRBV7-6 and TRBJ2-7, with TRBD1 as a possible D gene (5 bases). The CDR3 totals 13 residues. With 3 bases removed from V and 4 bases from J, the gap between germline ends came to 10 bases. CDR1 SGHVS and CDR2 FNYEAQ come from the germline V gene. DNA of the CDR3: TGTGCCAGCAGCTTGACAGAAAAGTACGAGCAGTACTTC. Encoded protein: CASSLTEKYEQYF.

This clonotype was counted between two and nine times. CDR3 nucleotides: TGCAGTGCTAGAGATCCTTCGGGTCGGGACGGGTCCGGGGAGCTGTTTTTT. Protein product: CSARDPSGRDGSGELFF. The J gene is TRBJ2-2, the V gene TRBV20-1; either TRBD1 or TRBD2 may fit D (5 bases each). This CDR3 has 17 amino acids. Trimming took 0 bases from V and 6 from J, leaving 20 bases between them. The germline V gene encodes CDR1 DFQATT and CDR2 SNEGSKA (reference sequence).

This clonotype was seen ten or more times. The chain carries TRBV13 and TRBJ1-2, with D perhaps matching TRBD1 (6 bases). This CDR3 has 14 residues. V was trimmed by 5 bases and J by 6 bases, leaving 16 bases between them. Germline V gene data show CDR1 as PRHDT and CDR2 as FYEKMQ (reference sequence). In nucleotides, the CDR3 is TGTGCCAGCAGCGTCGGGACACGCCAGGATGGCTACACCTTC. Translation: CASSVGTRQDGYTF.

This clonotype came up many times. The chain combines TRBV28 with TRBJ2-7, with D hard to call. Germline CDR1 is MDHEN and CDR2 is SYDVKM. V was trimmed by 7 bases and J by 6 bases, leaving 16 bases between them. The CDR3 totals 13 residues. The CDR3 protein is CASMTVSSLEQYF. The CDR3 nucleotides read TGTGCCAGCATGACGGTATCATCCCTCGAGCAGTACTTC.

The rearrangement joins TRBV2 to TRBJ2-7, with TRBD2 as a possible D gene (7 bases). With 4 bases removed from V and 2 bases from J, the gap between germline ends came to 12 bases. The CDR3 contains 14 residues. Germline lookup yields CDR1 SNHLY and CDR2 FYNNEI. In nucleotides, the CDR3 is TGTGCCAGCAGTGTCAGGCGGGGGCCCTACGAGCAGTACTTC. This codes for CASSVRRGPYEQYF. Variable domain in full (rest from reference TRBV2 and TRBJ2-7): EPEVTQTPSHQVTQMGQEVILRCVPISNHLYFYWYRQILGQKVEFLVSFYNNEISEKSEIFDDQFSVERPDGSNFTLKIRSTKLEDSAMYFCASSVRRGPYEQYFGPGTRLTVT.

As DNA, the CDR3 is TGCGCCAGCAGCCCGGTGACAGGGGAAGGTGAAAAACTGTTTTTT. This translates into CASSPVTGEGEKLFF. The chain couples TRBV5-1 to TRBJ1-4, with 8 positions matching TRBD1. The trim removed 4 bases at V and 7 bases at J, leaving 9 bases unmatched. Germline CDR1 reads SGHRS; CDR2 reads YFSETQ. This CDR3 is built from 15 residues.

This clonotype was counted between two and nine times. This rearrangement joins TRBV20-1 to TRBJ2-2; 8 nucleotides line up with TRBD1. Per the germline V gene, CDR1 is DFQATT and CDR2 is SNEGSKA (reference sequence). The junction had 10 bases not matched to a gene; V was cut back by 5 bases and J by 8 bases. The CDR3 spans 14 residues. CDR3 sequence reads: CSAPDRGGTGELFF. The CDR3 DNA is TGCAGTGCTCCAGACAGGGGAGGCACTGGGGAGCTGTTTTTT.

This clonotype was counted only a few times. The chain is built from TRBV11-1 and TRBJ2-1; 11 bases match TRBD2. The ends lost 5 bases at V and 2 bases at J; junction bases unmatched: 2. Germline assignment: CDR1 SGHAT and CDR2 FQDESV (reference sequence). The CDR3 contains 15 residues. This chain's CDR3 is CASSQTSGAYNEQFF. Here the CDR3 DNA reads TGTGCCAGCAGCCAGACTAGCGGGGCCTACAATGAGCAGTTCTTC.

V gene TRBV7-2 combines with J gene TRBJ2-7; the match to TRBD2 covers 11 bases. The V and J ends lost 6 bases and 0 bases, in that order; junction bases with no gene match: 4. The CDR3 is 15 amino acids. The germline V gene has CDR1 SGHTA and CDR2 FQGNSA. DNA for the CDR3: TGTGCCAGCAGGGCTAGCGGGGGGCACTCCTACGAGCAGTACTTC. This encodes CASRASGGHSYEQYF.

The rearrangement uses TRBV25-1 and TRBJ2-3; TRBD2 matches 8 bases. The CDR3 contains 13 residues. Germline CDR1 is MGHDK and CDR2 is SYGVNS. The V gene end was trimmed by 6 bases and the J gene end by 4 bases; junction bases not matched to a gene: 3. The CDR3 DNA follows: TGTGCCAGCAGAGCGGGAGAGGCAGATACGCAGTATTTT. This translates into CASRAGEADTQYF.

This clonotype turned up a few times. The chain has TRBV28 and TRBJ2-7; D may match TRBD1 or TRBD2 (6 bases each). This CDR3 is 16 amino acids long. Germline assignment: CDR1 MDHEN and CDR2 SYDVKM. V lost 0 bases, J lost 2 bases, and 14 bases lay in between. CDR3 in amino acids: CASSLWRPGATYEQYF. CDR3 sequence (DNA): TGTGCCAGCAGTTTATGGCGCCCGGGGGCGACCTACGAGCAGTACTTC.

The V call is TRBV7-3, the J call TRBJ1-6, with D possibly TRBD1 on 6 matching bases. Trimming removed 5 bases at V and 9 bases at J, with 11 bases between. CDR3 length: 13 residues. The germline gives CDR1 SGHTA, CDR2 FQGTGA. The CDR3 nucleotides are TGTGCCAGCAGCCCCAGGGGTGGTTCACCCCTCCACTTT. Translation: CASSPRGGSPLHF.

This clonotype occurred many times. This sequence joins TRBV29-1 and TRBJ1-3, with 7 positions matching TRBD1. The CDR3 contains 13 residues. The J segment lost 4 bases and the V segment lost 5 bases, leaving 5 bases of the junction unmatched. Germline CDR1 SQVTM, CDR2 ANQGSEA. CDR3 in DNA: TGCAGCGTTCTGACAGGGCCGGGAAACACCATATATTTT. This gives the protein CSVLTGPGNTIYF.